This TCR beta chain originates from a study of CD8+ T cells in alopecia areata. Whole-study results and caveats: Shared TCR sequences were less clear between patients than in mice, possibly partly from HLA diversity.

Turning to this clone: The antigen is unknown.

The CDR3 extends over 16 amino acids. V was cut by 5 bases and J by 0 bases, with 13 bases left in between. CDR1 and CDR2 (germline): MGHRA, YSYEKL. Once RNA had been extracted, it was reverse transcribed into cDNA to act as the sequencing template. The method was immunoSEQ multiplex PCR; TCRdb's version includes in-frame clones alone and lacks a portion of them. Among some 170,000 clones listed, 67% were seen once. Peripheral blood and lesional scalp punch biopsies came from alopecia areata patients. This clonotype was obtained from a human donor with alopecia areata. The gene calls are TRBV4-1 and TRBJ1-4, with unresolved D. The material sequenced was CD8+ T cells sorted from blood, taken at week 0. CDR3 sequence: CASSSPPHTTNEKLFF. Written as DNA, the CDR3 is TGCGCCAGCAGCTCTCCCCCACACACAACTAATGAAAAACTGTTTTTT.